The present entry profiles one T cell receptor (beta chain) with its context. Its target is not known. With template switching, a universal primer site was added, and the cDNA carried unique molecular identifiers. TCRdb processed the 5' RACE reads anew with MiXCR; each CDR3 protein has one entry. The sample lists around 650,000 distinct CDR3 sequences, just over 7% occurring once. The sample comes from a study of identical twins. Whole-study results and caveats: Within monozygotic twins, out-of-frame TCR alpha sharing was underestimated by the models. In beta out-of-frame sequences, the excess sharing between twins was weaker.

CDR3 length: 16 residues. V lost 0 bases, J lost 0 bases, and 9 bases lay in between. These data were also reused for a study on yellow fever vaccine responses in identical twins.

The receptor comes from a woman between 18 and 29 years old in good health. This chain connects TRBV12-3 or TRBV12-4 to TRBJ1-3; D remains unclear. The sequencing input was PBMCs. The CDR3 here is CASSLARTGSGNTIYF. CDR3 nucleotides: TGTGCCAGCAGTTTAGCCCGGACCGGCTCTGGAAACACCATATATTTT.